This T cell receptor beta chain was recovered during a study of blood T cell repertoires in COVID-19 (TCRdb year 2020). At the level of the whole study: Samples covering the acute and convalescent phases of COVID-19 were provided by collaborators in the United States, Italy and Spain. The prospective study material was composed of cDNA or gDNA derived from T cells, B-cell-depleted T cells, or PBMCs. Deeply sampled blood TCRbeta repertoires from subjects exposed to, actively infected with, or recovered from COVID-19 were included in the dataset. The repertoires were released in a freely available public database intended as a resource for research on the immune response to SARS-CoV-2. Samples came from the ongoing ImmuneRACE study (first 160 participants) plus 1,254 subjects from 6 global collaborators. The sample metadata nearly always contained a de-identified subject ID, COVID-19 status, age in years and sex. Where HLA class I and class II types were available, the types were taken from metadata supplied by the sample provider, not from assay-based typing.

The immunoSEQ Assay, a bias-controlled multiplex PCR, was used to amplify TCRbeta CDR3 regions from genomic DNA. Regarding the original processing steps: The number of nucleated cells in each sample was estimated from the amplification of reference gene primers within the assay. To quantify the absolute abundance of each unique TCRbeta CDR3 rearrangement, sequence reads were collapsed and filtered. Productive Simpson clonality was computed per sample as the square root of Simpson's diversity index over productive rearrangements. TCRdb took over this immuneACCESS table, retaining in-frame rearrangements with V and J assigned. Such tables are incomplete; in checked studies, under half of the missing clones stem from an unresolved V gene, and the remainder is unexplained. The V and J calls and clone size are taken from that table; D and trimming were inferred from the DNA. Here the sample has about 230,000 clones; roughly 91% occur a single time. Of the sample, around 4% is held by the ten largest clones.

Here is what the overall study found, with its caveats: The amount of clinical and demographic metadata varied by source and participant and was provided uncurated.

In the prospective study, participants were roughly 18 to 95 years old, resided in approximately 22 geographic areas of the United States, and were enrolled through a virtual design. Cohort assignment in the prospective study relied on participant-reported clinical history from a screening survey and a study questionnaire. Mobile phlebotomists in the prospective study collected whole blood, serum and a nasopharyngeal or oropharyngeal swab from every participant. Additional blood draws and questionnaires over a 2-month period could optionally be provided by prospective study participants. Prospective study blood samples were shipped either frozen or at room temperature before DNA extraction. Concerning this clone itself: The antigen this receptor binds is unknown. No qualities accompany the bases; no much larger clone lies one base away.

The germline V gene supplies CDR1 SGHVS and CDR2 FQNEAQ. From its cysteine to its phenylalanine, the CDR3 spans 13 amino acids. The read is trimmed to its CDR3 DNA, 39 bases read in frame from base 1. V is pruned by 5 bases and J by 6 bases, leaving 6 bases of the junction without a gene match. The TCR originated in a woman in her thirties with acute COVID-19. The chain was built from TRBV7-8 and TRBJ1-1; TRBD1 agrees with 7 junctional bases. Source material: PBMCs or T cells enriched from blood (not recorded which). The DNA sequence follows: TGTGCCAGCAGCCGACAGGGTTACTCTGAAGCTTTCTTT. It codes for CASSRQGYSEAFF. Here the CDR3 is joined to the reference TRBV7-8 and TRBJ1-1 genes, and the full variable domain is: GAGVSQSPRYKVAKRGQDVALRCDPISGHVSLFWYQQALGQGPEFLTYFQNEAQLDKSGLPSDRFFAERPEGSVSTLKIQRTQQEDSAVYLCASSRQGYSEAFFGQGTRLTVV.